The 31 T cell receptor beta chains reported below all come from one sample, sequenced in a study of T cell repertoires in cytomegalovirus infection. TCRdb itself ran the reads through MiXCR, one entry per CDR3 protein. The sample consists of roughly 500,000 distinct CDR3 sequences, more than 15% of them appearing once. Sample: CD8+ T cells from PBMCs. The origin of the receptors is a human donor in good health (CMV status not recorded). Some clones in this sample may be carry-over from other donors' samples.

The table lists this clonotype with many counts. The chain uses TRBV5-6 and TRBJ2-4; no clear D gene. The CDR3 loop spans 14 amino acids. CDR1 is SGHDT, CDR2 YYEEEE, per germline. Trimming stripped 0 bases from V and 3 bases from J, with 7 bases between. CDR3 region: CASSLGVGKNIQYF. As DNA, the CDR3 is TGTGCCAGCAGCTTGGGGGTCGGCAAAAACATTCAGTACTTC. Filled out from reference TRBV5-6 and TRBJ2-4, the complete variable domain reads DAGVTQSPTHLIKTRGQQVTLRCSPKSGHDTVSWYQQALGQGPQFIFQYYEEEERQRGNFPDRFSGHQFPNYSSELNVNALLLGDSALYLCASSLGVGKNIQYFGAGTRLSVL.

J is TRBJ1-1 and V is TRBV6-1; no clear D. The CDR3 contains 12 residues. The V gene lost 7 bases and the J gene lost 5 bases, with 11 bases spanning the gap. Germline V gene sequence: CDR1 MNHNS, CDR2 SASEGT. The CDR3 sequence is CASTPLDTEAFF. The CDR3 nucleotides are TGTGCCAGCACACCCCTTGATACTGAAGCTTTCTTT.

A few counts support this clonotype. J is TRBJ2-1 and V is TRBV12-3 or TRBV12-4; D call uncertain. This CDR3 has 16 amino acids. V was shortened by 8 bases and J by 4 bases, with 21 bases between the two germline ends. The CDR3 spells CASASFPGMGYNEQFF. In DNA form, the CDR3 reads TGTGCCAGCGCCAGTTTCCCAGGAATGGGATACAATGAGCAGTTCTTC.

This clonotype was seen at least ten times. The J gene is TRBJ2-7, the V gene TRBV7-9, with D possibly matching TRBD1 (5 bases). The V end lost 5 bases, the J end lost 0 bases, and 14 bases lay between the germline ends. Germline V lookup: CDR1 SEHNR, CDR2 FQNEAQ (reference sequence). CDR3 length: 15 amino acids. The CDR3 loop reads CASSRANRSSYEQYF. CDR3 coding DNA: TGTGCCAGCAGCCGAGCCAACAGGAGCTCCTACGAGCAGTACTTC. The full variable domain, its missing parts supplied by reference TRBV7-9 and TRBJ2-7, is DTGVSQNPRHKITKRGQNVTFRCDPISEHNRLYWYRQTLGQGPEFLTYFQNEAQLEKSRLLSDRFSAERPKGSFSTLEIQRTEQGDSAMYLCASSRANRSSYEQYFGPGTRLTVT.

This clonotype was counted a few times. The chain joins TRBV27 to TRBJ2-5; D tentatively reads TRBD1 or TRBD2 (6 bases each). From germline, CDR1 is MNHEY and CDR2 SMNVEV (reference sequence). CDR3 length equals 14 residues. Trimming pared 8 bases from V and 3 bases from J, leaving 16 bases between. This CDR3 reads CASGPRGHKETQYF. CDR3 nucleotide sequence: TGTGCCAGCGGACCCCGGGGGCATAAAGAGACCCAGTACTTC.

In its sample, this clonotype was seen a few times. The chain uses TRBV6-2 or TRBV6-3 and TRBJ2-3; 10 bases are a match to TRBD2. CDR1 MNHEY and CDR2 SVGEGT come from the germline V gene. The CDR3 is 16 residues long. The J segment lost 4 bases and the V segment lost 5 bases, leaving 9 bases of the junction unmatched. The CDR3 reads CASSTFLAGEADTQYF. In DNA form, the CDR3 reads TGTGCCAGCAGTACTTTCCTAGCGGGAGAAGCAGATACGCAGTATTTT.

This clonotype was recorded many times. The chain is built from TRBV6-1 and TRBJ2-1; weak D call: TRBD2 (6 bases). The CDR3 has 16 residues. Looked up from germline, CDR1 is MNHNS and CDR2 is SASEGT. With 5 bases removed from V and 7 bases from J, the gap between germline ends came to 21 bases. The CDR3 DNA is TGTGCCAGCAGTTTCCTGGTAGGGGACTCGTGGAATGAGCAGTTCTTC. This codes for CASSFLVGDSWNEQFF.

Notes on this clonotype: An end of the junction does not agree with germline; a read error may underlie this. V is TRBV25-1 and J is TRBJ1-2; 7 bases fit TRBD1. Germline loops: CDR1 MGHDK, CDR2 SYGVNS. The CDR3 covers 15 residues. The CDR3 DNA sequence: TGTGCCAGCAGTGAATCAGGGACAGCTAATTATGGCTACACCTTC. As protein: CASSESGTANYGYTF.

This clonotype appeared many times. The chain joins TRBV7-3 to TRBJ1-1; 7 bases match TRBD1. The CDR3 runs to 14 residues. The germline V gene encodes CDR1 SGHTA and CDR2 FQGTGA. The J segment lost 8 bases and the V segment lost 1 base, leaving 7 bases of the junction unmatched. The CDR3 DNA is TGTGCCAGCAGCTTAATCTCCGGGACAGACGAAGCTTTCTTT. Its translation is CASSLISGTDEAFF.

This clonotype has only a few counts. The J gene is TRBJ2-2, the V gene TRBV20-1; D is possibly TRBD2 (5 bases). With 1 base removed from V and 3 bases from J, the gap between germline ends came to 12 bases. Per the germline V gene, CDR1 is DFQATT and CDR2 is SNEGSKA (reference sequence). There are 15 residues in the CDR3. The CDR3 bases are TGCAGTGCTAGAGGAAGAGGGTGGGACACCGGGGAGCTGTTTTTT. Encoded protein: CSARGRGWDTGELFF.

In this sample, this clonotype turned up many times. The V gene is TRBV27, the J gene TRBJ1-2; 10 bases are shared with TRBD1. Looked up from germline, CDR1 is MNHEY and CDR2 is SMNVEV (reference sequence). The CDR3 sequence is 11 residues long. The junction had 2 bases not matched to a gene; V was cut back by 8 bases and J by 8 bases. For the CDR3, the DNA is TGTGCCAGCGGACAGGGGGTAGGCTACACCTTC. The encoded protein is CASGQGVGYTF.

This clonotype has at least ten counts. The chain joins TRBV29-1 to TRBJ2-7; 8 bases map to TRBD1. The germline V gene has CDR1 SQVTM and CDR2 ANQGSEA. Trimming took 1 base from V and 0 from J; bases not matched to a gene: 11. The CDR3 is 17 amino acids. DNA of the CDR3: TGCAGCGTTGAAGGGGGGGCAGGGGGCCTATACTCCTACGAGCAGTACTTC. Protein sequence: CSVEGGAGGLYSYEQYF.

The table lists this clonotype with many counts. This chain connects TRBV6-5 to TRBJ2-2, with 11 positions matching TRBD2. The CDR3 runs 16 residues. The germline gives CDR1 MNHEY, CDR2 SVGAGI. With V trimmed by 2 bases and J by 4 bases, 3 bases remained unmatched. CDR3 loop: CASSYLTSGITGELFF. Written as DNA, the CDR3 is TGTGCCAGCAGTTACCTGACTAGCGGGATCACCGGGGAGCTGTTTTTT.

The rearrangement links TRBV28 to TRBJ2-5; a weak D match, TRBD2 (5 bases). The germline V gene has CDR1 MDHEN and CDR2 SYDVKM. V lost 4 bases and J 1 base, leaving 16 bases between the germline ends. The CDR3 sequence is 16 residues long. CDR3 sequence: CASSSLLAAAQETQYF. Written as DNA, the CDR3 is TGTGCCAGCAGTTCCCTTCTAGCAGCCGCCCAAGAGACCCAGTACTTC.

This clonotype has only a few counts. The chain links TRBV7-9 to TRBJ2-1; D is possibly TRBD2 (6 bases). There are 14 residues in the CDR3. V was shortened by 8 bases and J by 3 bases, with 14 bases between the two germline ends. Germline CDR1 and CDR2: SEHNR and FQNEAQ (reference sequence). The CDR3 sequence is CASSGGRIYNEQFF. As DNA, the CDR3 is TGTGCCAGCTCTGGGGGGAGGATCTACAATGAGCAGTTCTTC.

The chain has TRBV3-1 and TRBJ2-2; no clear D. Germline CDR1 reads LGHDT; CDR2 reads YNNKEL (reference sequence). This CDR3 has 15 amino acids. Trimming left V 1 base short and J 0 bases short, with 6 bases between. The CDR3 DNA is TGTGCCAGCAGCCAAGCCCAAGCGAACACCGGGGAGCTGTTTTTT. Translated, it gives CASSQAQANTGELFF.

This clonotype was seen ten or more times. The gene calls are TRBV28 and TRBJ2-5, with TRBD2 as a possible D gene (6 bases). CDR1 is MDHEN, CDR2 SYDVKM, per germline. CDR3 length: 16 residues. Trimming took off 3 bases at V and 4 bases at J, with 18 bases between the two ends. The CDR3 coding sequence is TGTGCCAGCAGTTTTATTAGCGGAGAGGCGGGAGAGACCCAGTACTTC. Translated, it gives CASSFISGEAGETQYF.

This clonotype was seen many times. The chain links TRBV7-2 to TRBJ2-1, with 7 bases lining up with TRBD2. The germline V gene encodes CDR1 SGHTA and CDR2 FQGNSA. The CDR3 contains 14 residues. The V segment lost 3 bases and the J segment 6 bases; nucleotides outside the gene matches: 5. CDR3 region: CASSLLAALNEQFF. Written as DNA, the CDR3 is TGTGCCAGCAGCTTGCTAGCGGCCCTCAATGAGCAGTTCTTC.

This clonotype was counted at least ten times. CDR3 coding DNA: TGTGCCAGCAGTGAAGCGCTCACGAGCTCCTACAATGAGCAGTTCTTC. Translated, it gives CASSEALTSSYNEQFF. The chain couples TRBV6-1 to TRBJ2-1; D call uncertain. The CDR3 covers 16 residues. Germline lookup yields CDR1 MNHNS and CDR2 SASEGT. V was trimmed by 0 bases and J by 0 bases, leaving 9 bases between them.

This rearrangement joins TRBV9 to TRBJ2-7; 7 nucleotides line up with TRBD2. The length of the CDR3 is 14 residues. Germline lookup yields CDR1 SGDLS and CDR2 YYNGEE. J lost 3 bases, V lost 4 bases, and 7 bases had no gene match. The CDR3 here is CASSPRTRVYEQYF. The CDR3 DNA reads TGTGCCAGCAGCCCCCGGACTAGGGTCTACGAGCAGTACTTC.

The rearrangement uses TRBV12-5 and TRBJ1-2; D call uncertain. Germline CDR1 is LGHNT and CDR2 is FRNRAP. This CDR3 has 17 residues. Trimming removed 0 bases at V and 4 bases at J, with 18 bases between. As DNA, the CDR3 is TGTGCTAGTGGTTTGGTACTGCGCGGGGTCTCAACCTATGGCTACACCTTC. Protein: CASGLVLRGVSTYGYTF. Variable domain in full (rest from reference TRBV12-5 and TRBJ1-2): DARVTQTPRHKVTEMGQEVTMRCQPILGHNTVFWYRQTMMQGLELLAYFRNRAPLDDSGMPKDRFSAEMPDATLATLKIQPSEPRDSAVYFCASGLVLRGVSTYGYTFGSGTRLTVV.

In its sample, this clonotype was seen once. The chain couples TRBV4-1 to TRBJ1-5; the D is unclear. The CDR3 contains 14 residues. Trimming left V 5 bases short and J 2 bases short, with 10 bases between. Germline assignment: CDR1 MGHRA and CDR2 YSYEKL. CDR3 loop: CASSETSGNQPQHF. CDR3 nucleotide sequence: TGCGCCAGCAGCGAAACCTCCGGCAATCAGCCCCAGCATTTT.

This clonotype was seen only a few times. In nucleotides, the CDR3 is TGTGCCACCAGCGTTGGTGCAGGCTCTGGAAACACCATATATTTT. Translation gives CATSVGAGSGNTIYF. This rearrangement joins TRBV15 to TRBJ1-3, with D uncertain. The CDR3 is 15 residues long. Trimming pared 5 bases from V and 0 bases from J, leaving 11 bases between. Germline V gene lookup returns CDR1 LNHNV and CDR2 YYDKDF (reference sequence).

This clonotype was observed a handful of times. The chain joins TRBV6-5 to TRBJ2-1; 13 nucleotides match TRBD2. This CDR3 has 13 residues. From germline, CDR1 is MNHEY and CDR2 SVGAGI. Losses at the gene ends were 5 bases for V and 9 bases for J; bases not matched to a gene: 1. Here the CDR3 DNA reads TGTGCCAGCAGTGGACTAGCGGGAGTTGAGCAGTTCTTC. Its translation is CASSGLAGVEQFF.

In its sample, this clonotype was seen many times. V usage is TRBV28 and J usage is TRBJ2-1, with 12 positions matching TRBD2. The V gene's germline CDR1 is MDHEN and CDR2 SYDVKM. Trimming cost V 5 bases and J 4 bases; bases outside gene matches: 12. There are 18 residues in the CDR3. The CDR3 nucleotides are TGTGCCAGCAGTCCCCACCTACTAGCGGGAGGTTCATACAATGAGCAGTTCTTC. Translating it yields CASSPHLLAGGSYNEQFF.

This chain uses TRBV19 with TRBJ1-6, with a weak D call TRBD1 (5 bases). CDR1 is LNHDA and CDR2 is SQIVND in the germline V gene (reference sequence). Between the trimmed V and J ends, which lost 11 bases and 9 bases, there was a span of 14 bases. This CDR3 contains 12 residues. CDR3 nucleotides: TGTGCCGGGGGAGATAGGGGTTCACCCCTCCACTTT. Protein product: CAGGDRGSPLHF.

This sequence joins TRBV4-1 and TRBJ1-6; D is unresolved. The CDR3 sequence is 17 residues long. The V end lost 4 bases, the J end lost 10 bases, and 23 bases lay between the germline ends. Germline CDR1 reads MGHRA; CDR2 reads YSYEKL. In DNA, the CDR3 is TGCGCCAGCAGCCTACGGACGGATCTCGTGGTAGGCTCACCCCTCCACTTT. Protein product: CASSLRTDLVVGSPLHF.

This rearrangement joins TRBV6-2 or TRBV6-3 to TRBJ1-5, with TRBD1 matching over 8 bases. With 2 bases clipped from V and 3 bases from J, the junction kept 12 bases outside the gene matches. Germline values: CDR1 MNHEY, CDR2 SVGEGT. This CDR3 is built from 18 residues. The CDR3 spells CASSYAPDRGEDNQPQHF. CDR3 coding DNA: TGTGCCAGCAGTTACGCTCCCGACAGGGGCGAGGACAATCAGCCCCAGCATTTT.

The rearrangement uses TRBV28 and TRBJ2-7; 8 bases are a match to TRBD2. CDR3 size: 16 residues. Looked up from germline, CDR1 is MDHEN and CDR2 is SYDVKM. V dropped 0 bases and J dropped 2; count of bases not matched to a gene: 6. The CDR3 DNA reads TGTGCCAGCAGTTTATGGCTAGCGGGTTCCACCTACGAGCAGTACTTC. It is translated as CASSLWLAGSTYEQYF.

This clonotype was recorded at least ten times. The gene calls are TRBV7-8 and TRBJ2-1, with TRBD2 matching over 8 bases. The CDR3 totals 16 residues. The germline V gene encodes CDR1 SGHVS and CDR2 FQNEAQ. Unmatched junction bases numbered 4, after V lost 1 base and J lost 2 bases. CDR3 region: CASSLGVAGTYNEQFF. In DNA, the CDR3 is TGTGCCAGCAGCTTAGGGGTAGCGGGAACCTACAATGAGCAGTTCTTC. The whole variable domain, remainder taken from reference TRBV7-8 and TRBJ2-1, is GAGVSQSPRYKVAKRGQDVALRCDPISGHVSLFWYQQALGQGPEFLTYFQNEAQLDKSGLPSDRFFAERPEGSVSTLKIQRTQQEDSAVYLCASSLGVAGTYNEQFFGPGTRLTVL.

The chain carries TRBV2 and TRBJ2-3; D ambiguous. Germline loops: CDR1 SNHLY, CDR2 FYNNEI. This CDR3 contains 13 residues. With 9 bases removed from V and 2 bases from J, the gap between germline ends came to 12 bases. The CDR3 DNA sequence: TGTGCCAGACGCGACCCCGCCACAGATACGCAGTATTTT. It encodes CARRDPATDTQYF.